Listed here are 7 T cell receptor beta chains from one sample, sequenced in a study of T cell repertoires in cytomegalovirus infection. MiXCR, applied by TCRdb to the reads, yields one record per CDR3 protein. The table includes approximately 310,000 distinct CDR3 sequences, around a quarter detected once. Antigens of these TCRs are unknown. The specimen comprised cultured PBMCs, sampled from culture after CMV antigen stimulation. The receptors shown here come from a human donor in good health (CMV status not recorded). Some clones in this sample may be carry-over from other donors' samples.

This clonotype has only a few counts. The rearrangement joins TRBV19 to TRBJ2-1, with D tentatively TRBD1 or TRBD2 (5 bases each). V lost 5 bases and J 0 bases, leaving 14 bases between the germline ends. The V gene's germline CDR1 is LNHDA and CDR2 SQIVND (reference sequence). The CDR3 has 16 amino acids. The CDR3 here is CASSSGTQSSYNEQFF. As DNA, the CDR3 is TGTGCCAGTAGTTCGGGGACCCAGAGCTCCTACAATGAGCAGTTCTTC.

In this sample, this clonotype turned up many times. Written as DNA, the CDR3 is TGTGCCAGTCATAGCGCCGGCGGGGAGCTGTTTTTT. The encoded protein is CASHSAGGELFF. The chain recombines TRBV28 with TRBJ2-2, with a possible D match to TRBD2 (5 bases). The germline V gene has CDR1 MDHEN and CDR2 SYDVKM. The CDR3 consists of 12 residues. V lost 9 bases, J lost 7 bases, and 12 bases lay in between.

The rearrangement links TRBV7-6 to TRBJ2-1; 10 positions agree with TRBD1. V gave up 5 bases and J gave up 6 bases; unmatched junction bases: 7. Germline V gene sequence: CDR1 SGHVS, CDR2 FNYEAQ. The CDR3 spans 15 residues. The CDR3 sequence is CASSNRTGGSNEQFF. CDR3 bases: TGTGCCAGCAGCAATCGGACAGGGGGGTCCAATGAGCAGTTCTTC.

This clonotype was recorded a few times. The rearrangement uses TRBV12-3 or TRBV12-4 and TRBJ1-6, with 9 bases lining up with TRBD1. This CDR3 contains 15 residues. V was clipped by 3 bases and J by 7 bases; unmatched bases: 4. The CDR3 loop is CASSFRQGVNSPLHF. In nucleotides, the CDR3 is TGTGCCAGCAGTTTTAGACAGGGGGTGAATTCACCCCTCCACTTT.

In its sample, this clonotype was seen a few times. The chain recombines TRBV7-8 with TRBJ2-7; no clear D. V lost 1 base and J lost 2, with 6 bases in between. Looked up from germline, CDR1 is SGHVS and CDR2 is FQNEAQ. The CDR3 consists of 13 residues. The CDR3 DNA reads as TGTGCCAGCAGCTTAGAAACTACCTACGAGCAGTACTTC. It encodes CASSLETTYEQYF.

In its sample, this clonotype was seen a few times. J is TRBJ1-4 and V is TRBV28; D is possibly TRBD1 (5 bases). The CDR3 loop spans 16 amino acids. The germline gives CDR1 MDHEN, CDR2 SYDVKM. V was pared by 6 bases and J by 8 bases, with 22 bases between. This CDR3 reads CASSIGRGRFREKLFF. DNA for the CDR3: TGTGCCAGCAGCATAGGAAGGGGAAGGTTCAGAGAAAAACTGTTTTTT.

This clonotype was seen many times. This sequence joins TRBV7-6 and TRBJ2-3, with D possibly TRBD1 on 6 matching bases. V lost 2 bases and J 1 base, leaving 16 bases between the germline ends. The germline V gene has CDR1 SGHVS and CDR2 FNYEAQ. This CDR3 is 17 amino acids long. CDR3 nucleotides: TGTGCCAGCAGCTTAATCCGGGACAAAGGCGGCACAGATACGCAGTATTTT. It codes for CASSLIRDKGGTDTQYF.